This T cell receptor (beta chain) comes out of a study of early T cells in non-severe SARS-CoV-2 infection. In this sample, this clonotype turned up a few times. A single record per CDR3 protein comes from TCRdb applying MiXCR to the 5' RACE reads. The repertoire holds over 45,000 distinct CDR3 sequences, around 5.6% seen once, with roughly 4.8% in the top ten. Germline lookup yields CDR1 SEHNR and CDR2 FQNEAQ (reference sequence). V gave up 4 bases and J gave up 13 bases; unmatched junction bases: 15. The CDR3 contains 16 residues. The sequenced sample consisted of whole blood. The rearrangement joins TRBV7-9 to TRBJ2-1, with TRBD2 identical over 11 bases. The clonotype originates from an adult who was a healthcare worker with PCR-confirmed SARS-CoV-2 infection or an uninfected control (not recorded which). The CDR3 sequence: CASSYPTGTSGIRQFF. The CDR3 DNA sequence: TGTGCCAGCAGCTACCCAACCGGGACTAGCGGAATCCGTCAGTTCTTC.